These T cell receptor beta chains were read from a single sample in a study of CD8 T cells in ankylosing spondylitis. Each CDR3 protein gets one entry after TCRdb re-called the 5' RACE reads with MiXCR. The top ten hold over 6.5% of the sample, which has 200,000 to 300,000 distinct CDR3 sequences, over 8.5% seen once. The sequenced sample was blood, either unsorted or a sorted T cell fraction (not recorded which). The origin of the receptors is a male donor with ankylosing spondylitis or in good health (not recorded which). Both conserved end residues are part of each CDR3.

V gene: TRBV15
CDR3 protein: CATSLTGGESNEQFF

V gene: TRBV15
CDR3 protein: CATSRDIVSPQYF

V gene: TRBV28
CDR3 protein: CASRVSGVIYNEQFF

V gene: TRBV29-1
CDR3 protein: CSVTSDRGDYGYTF

V gene: TRBV9
CDR3 protein: CASSVNSGSSATGELFF

V gene: TRBV29-1
CDR3 protein: CSATGTGSYEQYF

V gene: TRBV20-1
CDR3 protein: CSAWDSTSTDTQYF

V gene: TRBV5-1
CDR3 protein: CASSLEGGDEQFF

V gene: TRBV6-2/TRBV6-3
CDR3 protein: CASSYGRNEANVLTF

V gene: TRBV18
CDR3 protein: CASSPLGGVSGANVLTF

V gene: TRBV6-1
CDR3 protein: CASSEVRDTRTGELFF

V gene: TRBV20-1
CDR3 protein: CSARDPSNQNTGELFF

V gene: TRBV11-2
CDR3 protein: CASSLSPTSPEGNQPQHF

V gene: TRBV12-3/TRBV12-4
CDR3 protein: CASRLGRRGYEQFF

V gene: TRBV11-3
CDR3 protein: CASSMGLAKNTGELFF

V gene: TRBV5-1
CDR3 protein: CASSLPRDRTDTQYF

V gene: TRBV20-1
CDR3 protein: CSVAGQGATDTQYF

V gene: TRBV12-3/TRBV12-4
CDR3 protein: CASLTGNGYTF

V gene: TRBV24-1
CDR3 protein: CATSDRYEQYF

V gene: TRBV5-1
CDR3 protein: CASSLEWGSETQYF

V gene: TRBV7-3
CDR3 protein: CASSFDSGRGYEQYF

V gene: TRBV12-3/TRBV12-4
CDR3 protein: CASSPTGLAGGPTDTQYF

V gene: TRBV6-5
CDR3 protein: CASSQGNGYTF

V gene: TRBV3-1
CDR3 protein: CASSPQVGQRDFIRGEQFF

V gene: TRBV6-5
CDR3 protein: CASSYQGGNTIYF

V gene: TRBV7-3
CDR3 protein: CASSLTGASGSKGGELFF

V gene: TRBV6-1
CDR3 protein: CASSEALSGYGYTF

V gene: TRBV12-3/TRBV12-4
CDR3 protein: CASSPTSGGSYEQYF

V gene: TRBV5-6
CDR3 protein: CASSRAGDQETQYF

V gene: TRBV12-3/TRBV12-4
CDR3 protein: CASSFVDVADGYTF

V gene: TRBV20-1
CDR3 protein: CSARDPRSPDTQYF

V gene: TRBV12-3/TRBV12-4
CDR3 protein: CASSFRFEAFF

V gene: TRBV4-1
CDR3 protein: CASSQEGVLAQETQYF

V gene: TRBV20-1
CDR3 protein: CSARILAGDEQFF

V gene: TRBV7-3
CDR3 protein: CASSLVDRETQYF

V gene: TRBV6-5
CDR3 protein: CASSYSPGGSYEQYF

V gene: TRBV12-3/TRBV12-4
CDR3 protein: CASRTIAGGPTDTQYF

V gene: TRBV10-3
CDR3 protein: CAISESVAGGSEQYF

V gene: TRBV12-3/TRBV12-4
CDR3 protein: CASSPREGQLSGANVLTF

V gene: TRBV7-3
CDR3 protein: CASSETPSERGGELFF

V gene: TRBV20-1
CDR3 protein: CSAPDRGLHEQYF

V gene: TRBV6-2/TRBV6-3
CDR3 protein: CASSFELGQGRDTQYF

V gene: TRBV29-1
CDR3 protein: CSVNRGGGTDTQYF

V gene: TRBV4-3
CDR3 protein: CASSQAGGRDTQYF

V gene: TRBV12-3/TRBV12-4
CDR3 protein: CASSLGTSRNEQFF

V gene: TRBV29-1
CDR3 protein: CSALASGTDTQYF

V gene: TRBV20-1
CDR3 protein: CSASRQASYEQYF

V gene: TRBV20-1
CDR3 protein: CSARVRGTVNQPQHF

V gene: TRBV29-1
CDR3 protein: CSVRQGGNSNQPQHF

V gene: TRBV20-1
CDR3 protein: CSARGDRGHVEYNEQFF

V gene: TRBV6-6
CDR3 protein: CASSWLRTEAFF

V gene: TRBV24-1
CDR3 protein: CATSVGGGVSYNEQFF

V gene: TRBV7-2
CDR3 protein: CASSLSPRDLGTEAFF

V gene: TRBV19
CDR3 protein: CARGGNQETQYF